This T cell receptor (beta chain) is from a study of CD8 T cell repertoires and HIV-1 epitope variants. Study overall: Epitopes were three Gag families plus Nef HW9 and YT9.

V shed 4 bases and J 8 bases; nucleotides not matched to a gene: 11. The CDR3 has 15 residues. Per the germline V gene, CDR1 is SGHDT and CDR2 is YYEEEE. Study-wide results and limits: The assay identified only TCR beta chains of antigen-proliferating T cells.

Comment on this clone: Its antigen is not known.

The data were produced by immunoSEQ multiplex PCR, yet TCRdb's version contains in-frame clones alone and is incomplete. The sample lists several thousand clones, 65% to 75% occurring once. Specimen: cultured CD8+ T cells derived from PBMCs. The TCR comes from a male donor with HIV. V is TRBV5-6 and J is TRBJ2-1; 8 bases are shared with TRBD1. The CDR3 loop reads CASSKQGAAPYEQFF. CDR3 sequence (DNA): TGTGCCAGCAGCAAGCAGGGGGCAGCCCCGTATGAGCAGTTCTTC.